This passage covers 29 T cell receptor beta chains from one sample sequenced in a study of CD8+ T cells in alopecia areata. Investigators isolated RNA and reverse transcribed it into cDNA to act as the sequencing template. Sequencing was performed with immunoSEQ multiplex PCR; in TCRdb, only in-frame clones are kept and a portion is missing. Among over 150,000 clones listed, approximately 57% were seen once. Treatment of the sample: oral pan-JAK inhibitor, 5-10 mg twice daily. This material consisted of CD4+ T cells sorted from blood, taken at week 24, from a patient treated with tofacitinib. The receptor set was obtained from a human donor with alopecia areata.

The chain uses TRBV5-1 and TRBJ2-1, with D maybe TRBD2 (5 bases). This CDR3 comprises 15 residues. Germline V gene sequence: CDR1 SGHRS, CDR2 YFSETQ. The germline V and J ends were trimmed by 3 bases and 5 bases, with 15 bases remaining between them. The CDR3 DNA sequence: TGCGCCAGCAGCTCGCCGGGAACGGAGGACAATGAGCAGTTCTTC. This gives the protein CASSSPGTEDNEQFF.

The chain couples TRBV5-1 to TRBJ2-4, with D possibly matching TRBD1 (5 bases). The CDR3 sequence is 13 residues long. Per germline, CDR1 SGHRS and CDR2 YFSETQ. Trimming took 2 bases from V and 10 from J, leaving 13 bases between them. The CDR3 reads CASSFVRSGIQYF. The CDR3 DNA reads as TGCGCCAGCAGCTTTGTACGCTCAGGGATTCAGTACTTC.

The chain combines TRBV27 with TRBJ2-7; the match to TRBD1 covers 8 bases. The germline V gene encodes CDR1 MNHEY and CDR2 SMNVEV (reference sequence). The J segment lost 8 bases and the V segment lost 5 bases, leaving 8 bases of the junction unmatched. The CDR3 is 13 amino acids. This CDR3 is CASSAGGFGKQYF. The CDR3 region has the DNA TGTGCCAGCAGTGCAGGGGGCTTCGGTAAGCAGTACTTC.

The CDR3 coding sequence is TGTGCCAGCAGCGCCTCTAGCACCCCCTACAATGAGCAGTTCTTC. It is translated as CASSASSTPYNEQFF. V gene TRBV5-6 combines with J gene TRBJ2-1, with D perhaps TRBD2 (5 bases). Per the germline V gene, CDR1 is SGHDT and CDR2 is YYEEEE. The CDR3 runs 15 residues. The germline V and J ends were trimmed by 4 bases and 2 bases, with 13 bases remaining between them.

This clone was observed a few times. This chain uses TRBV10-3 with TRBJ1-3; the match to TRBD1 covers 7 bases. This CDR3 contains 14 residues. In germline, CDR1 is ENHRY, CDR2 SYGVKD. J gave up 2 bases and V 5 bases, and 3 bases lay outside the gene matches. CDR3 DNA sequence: TGTGCCATCAGTTCCGGGACAGCTGGAAACACCATATATTTT. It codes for CAISSGTAGNTIYF.

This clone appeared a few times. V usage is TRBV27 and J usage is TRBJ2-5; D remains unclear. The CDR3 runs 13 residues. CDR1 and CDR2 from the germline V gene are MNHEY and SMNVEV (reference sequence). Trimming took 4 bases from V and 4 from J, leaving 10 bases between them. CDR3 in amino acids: CASSSRIVETQYF. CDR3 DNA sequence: TGTGCCAGCAGTTCGCGTATCGTAGAGACCCAGTACTTC.

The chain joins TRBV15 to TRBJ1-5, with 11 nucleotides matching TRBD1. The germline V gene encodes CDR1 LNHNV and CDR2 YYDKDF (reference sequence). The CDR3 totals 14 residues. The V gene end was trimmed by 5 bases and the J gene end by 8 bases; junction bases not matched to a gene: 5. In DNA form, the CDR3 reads TGTGCCACCAGCCCTCGGACAGGGGGCGAGCCCCAGCATTTT. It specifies CATSPRTGGEPQHF.

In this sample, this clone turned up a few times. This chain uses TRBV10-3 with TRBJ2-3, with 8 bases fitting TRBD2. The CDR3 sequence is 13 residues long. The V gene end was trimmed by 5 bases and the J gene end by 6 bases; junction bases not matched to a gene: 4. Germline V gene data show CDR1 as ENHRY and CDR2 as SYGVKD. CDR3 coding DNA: TGTGCCATCAGTTCGACTAGCGCGGATACGCAGTATTTT. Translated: CAISSTSADTQYF.

The CDR3 DNA sequence: TGCGCCAGCAGCCATCAACAGGGCGACTATGGCTACACCTTC. Its translation: CASSHQQGDYGYTF. The V and J genes are TRBV4-1 and TRBJ1-2; the D gene is possibly TRBD1 (6 bases). Per the germline V gene, CDR1 is MGHRA and CDR2 is YSYEKL. The CDR3 is 14 residues long. With 3 bases removed from V and 3 bases from J, the gap between germline ends came to 11 bases.

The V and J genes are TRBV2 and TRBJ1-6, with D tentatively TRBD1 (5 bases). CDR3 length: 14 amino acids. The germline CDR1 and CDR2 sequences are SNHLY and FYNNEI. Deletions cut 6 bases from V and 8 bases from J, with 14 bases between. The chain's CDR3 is CASRLGTVDSPLHF. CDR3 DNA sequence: TGTGCCAGCAGGTTAGGGACGGTGGATTCACCCCTCCACTTT.

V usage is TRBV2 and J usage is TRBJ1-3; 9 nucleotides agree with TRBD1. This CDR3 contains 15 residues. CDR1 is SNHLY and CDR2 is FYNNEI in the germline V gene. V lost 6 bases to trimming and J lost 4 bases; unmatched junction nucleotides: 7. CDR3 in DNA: TGTGCCAGCAGCCGACAGGGGGTTGCGGGAAACACCATATATTTT. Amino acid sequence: CASSRQGVAGNTIYF.

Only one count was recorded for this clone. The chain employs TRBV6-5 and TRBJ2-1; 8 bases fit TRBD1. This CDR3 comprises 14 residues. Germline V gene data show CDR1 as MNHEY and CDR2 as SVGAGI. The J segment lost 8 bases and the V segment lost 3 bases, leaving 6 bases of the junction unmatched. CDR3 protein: CASSYLAGGHEQFF. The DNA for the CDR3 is TGTGCCAGCAGTTATCTTGCAGGGGGCCATGAGCAGTTCTTC.

DNA of the CDR3: TGCAGCGTTGGGAACACTGAAGCTTTCTTT. Translating it yields CSVGNTEAFF. The chain joins TRBV29-1 to TRBJ1-1; D unclear. The CDR3 length is 10 residues. Germline-derived CDR1 and CDR2 are SQVTM and ANQGSEA. V lost 4 bases to trimming and J lost 1 base, with 1 base between them. The full variable domain, with the rest looked up from reference TRBV29-1 and TRBJ1-1, is SAVISQKPSRDICQRGTSLTIQCQVDSQVTMMFWYRQQPGQSLTLIATANQGSEATYESGFVIDKFPISRPNLTFSTLTVSNMSPEDSSIYLCSVGNTEAFFGQGTRLTVV.

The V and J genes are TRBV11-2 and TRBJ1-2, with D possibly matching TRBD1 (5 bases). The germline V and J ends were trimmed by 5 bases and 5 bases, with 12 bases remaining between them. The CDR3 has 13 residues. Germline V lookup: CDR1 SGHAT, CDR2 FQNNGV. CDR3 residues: CASSPGTGYGYTF. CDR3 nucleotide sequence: TGTGCCAGCAGCCCCGGGACTGGATATGGCTACACCTTC.

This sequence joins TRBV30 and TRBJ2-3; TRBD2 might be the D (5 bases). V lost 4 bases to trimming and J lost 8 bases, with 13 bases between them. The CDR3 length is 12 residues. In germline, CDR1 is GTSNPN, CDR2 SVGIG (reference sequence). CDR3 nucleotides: TGTGCCTGGACCGGGAATGGGGTTACGCAGTATTTT. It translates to CAWTGNGVTQYF. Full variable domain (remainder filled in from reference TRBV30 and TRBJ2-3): SQTIHQWPATLVQPVGSPLSLECTVEGTSNPNLYWYRQAAGRGLQLLFYSVGIGQISSEVPQNLSASRPQDRQFILSSKKLLLSDSGFYLCAWTGNGVTQYFGPGTRLTVL.

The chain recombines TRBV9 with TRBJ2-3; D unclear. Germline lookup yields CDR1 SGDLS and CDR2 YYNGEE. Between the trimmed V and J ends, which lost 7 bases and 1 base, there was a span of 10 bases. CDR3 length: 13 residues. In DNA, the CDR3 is TGTGCCAGCCAGCCGAGAGGCACAGATACGCAGTATTTT. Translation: CASQPRGTDTQYF.

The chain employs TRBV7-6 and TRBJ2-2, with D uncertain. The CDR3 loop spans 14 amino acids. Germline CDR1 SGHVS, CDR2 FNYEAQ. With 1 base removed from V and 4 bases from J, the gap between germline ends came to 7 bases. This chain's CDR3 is CASSLGFFTGELFF. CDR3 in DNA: TGTGCCAGCAGCTTAGGTTTTTTCACCGGGGAGCTGTTTTTT. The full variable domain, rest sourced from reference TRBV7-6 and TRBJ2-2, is GAGVSQSPRYKVTKRGQDVALRCDPISGHVSLYWYRQALGQGPEFLTYFNYEAQQDKSGLPNDRFSAERPEGSISTLTIQRTEQRDSAMYRCASSLGFFTGELFFGEGSRLTVL.

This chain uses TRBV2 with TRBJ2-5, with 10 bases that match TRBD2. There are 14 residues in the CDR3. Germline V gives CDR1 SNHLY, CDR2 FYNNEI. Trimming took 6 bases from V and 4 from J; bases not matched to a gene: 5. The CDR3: CASSLLAGSETQYF. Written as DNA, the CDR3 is TGTGCCAGCAGCCTACTAGCGGGGTCAGAGACCCAGTACTTC.

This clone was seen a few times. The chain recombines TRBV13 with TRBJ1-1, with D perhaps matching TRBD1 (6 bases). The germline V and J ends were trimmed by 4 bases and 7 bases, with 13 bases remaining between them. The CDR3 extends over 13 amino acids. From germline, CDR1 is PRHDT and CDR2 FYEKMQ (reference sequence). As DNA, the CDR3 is TGTGCCAGCAGCTCACAGGGAAGGGATGAAGCTTTCTTT. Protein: CASSSQGRDEAFF.

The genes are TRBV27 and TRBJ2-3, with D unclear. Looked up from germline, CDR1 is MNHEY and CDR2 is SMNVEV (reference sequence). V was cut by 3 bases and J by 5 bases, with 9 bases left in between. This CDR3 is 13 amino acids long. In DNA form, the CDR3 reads TGTGCCAGCAGTTTTTCCGTCAGAGATACGCAGTATTTT. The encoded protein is CASSFSVRDTQYF.

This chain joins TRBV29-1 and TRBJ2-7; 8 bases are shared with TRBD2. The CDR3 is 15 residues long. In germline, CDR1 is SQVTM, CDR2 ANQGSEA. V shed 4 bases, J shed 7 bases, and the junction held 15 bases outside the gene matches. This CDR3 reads CSVGSGLTPGGEQYF. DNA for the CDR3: TGCAGCGTTGGCTCCGGGCTCACCCCGGGGGGGGAGCAGTACTTC.

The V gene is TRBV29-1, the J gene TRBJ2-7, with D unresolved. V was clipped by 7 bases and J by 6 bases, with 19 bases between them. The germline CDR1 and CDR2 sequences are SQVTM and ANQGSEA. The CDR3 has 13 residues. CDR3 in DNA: TGCAGCGCCCATAACGCGTGGGCTTCCGAGCAGTACTTC. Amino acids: CSAHNAWASEQYF.

The CDR3 coding sequence is TGTGCCAGCAGCTTCCACAGGGCGCTGAACACTGAAGCTTTCTTT. It codes for CASSFHRALNTEAFF. V is TRBV7-9 and J is TRBJ1-1; D is possibly TRBD1 (6 bases). CDR3 length: 15 residues. CDR1 is SEHNR and CDR2 is FQNEAQ in the germline V gene (reference sequence). V shed 3 bases and J shed 0 bases, with 11 bases lying between them.

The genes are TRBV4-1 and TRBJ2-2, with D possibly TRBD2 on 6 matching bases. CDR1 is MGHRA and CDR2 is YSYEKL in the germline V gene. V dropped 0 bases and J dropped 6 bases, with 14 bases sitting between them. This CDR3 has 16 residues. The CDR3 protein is CASSQELGREAGELFF. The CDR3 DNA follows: TGCGCCAGCAGCCAAGAACTAGGCAGGGAGGCCGGGGAGCTGTTTTTT.

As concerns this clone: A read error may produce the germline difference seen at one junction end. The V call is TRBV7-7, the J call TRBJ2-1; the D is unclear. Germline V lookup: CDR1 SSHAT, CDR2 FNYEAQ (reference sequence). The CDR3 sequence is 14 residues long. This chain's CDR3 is CASSLGTGFNEQFF. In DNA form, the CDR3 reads TGTGCTAGCAGCTTAGGTACGGGTTTCAATGAGCAGTTCTTC.

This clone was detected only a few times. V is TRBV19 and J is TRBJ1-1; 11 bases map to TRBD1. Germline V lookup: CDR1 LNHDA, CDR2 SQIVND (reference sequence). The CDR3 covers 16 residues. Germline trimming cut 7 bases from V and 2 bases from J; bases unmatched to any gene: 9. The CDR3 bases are TGTGCCAGTATCCCCGGGACAGGGGGTTTCAACACTGAAGCTTTCTTT. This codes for CASIPGTGGFNTEAFF.

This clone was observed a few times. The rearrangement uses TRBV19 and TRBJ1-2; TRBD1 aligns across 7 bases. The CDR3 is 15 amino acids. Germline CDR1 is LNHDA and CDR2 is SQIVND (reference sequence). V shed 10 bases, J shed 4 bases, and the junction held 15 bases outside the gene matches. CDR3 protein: CATNDRVTPGYGYTF. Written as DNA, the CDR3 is TGTGCCACTAACGACAGGGTGACGCCTGGCTATGGCTACACCTTC.

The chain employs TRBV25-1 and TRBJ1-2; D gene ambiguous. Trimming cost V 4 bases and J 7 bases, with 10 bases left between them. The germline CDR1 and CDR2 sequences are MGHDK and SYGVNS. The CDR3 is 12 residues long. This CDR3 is CASSGGLGGYTF. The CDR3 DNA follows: TGTGCCAGCAGTGGTGGGCTCGGTGGCTACACCTTC.

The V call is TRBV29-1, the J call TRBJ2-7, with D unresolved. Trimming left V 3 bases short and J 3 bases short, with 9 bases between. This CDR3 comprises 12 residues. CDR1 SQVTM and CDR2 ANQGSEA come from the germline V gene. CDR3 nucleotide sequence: TGCAGCGTTGATGTGGGAAACTACGAGCAGTACTTC. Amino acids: CSVDVGNYEQYF.